This TCR beta chain was found in a study of blood T cell repertoires in COVID-19. Study as a whole: Researchers got acute and convalescent COVID-19 samples from the United States, Italy and Spain. Sample material is recorded as cDNA or gDNA derived from T cells, B-cell-depleted T cells, or PBMCs.

The CDR3 runs to 14 residues. Germline assignment: CDR1 SGHRS and CDR2 YFSETQ. V was cut by 4 bases and J by 8 bases, with 18 bases left in between. Clones were read by immunoSEQ multiplex PCR, and TCRdb kept only the in-frame ones, dropping some. The repertoire includes about 140,000 clones, around 80% of them detected once, and 3% to 4.5% sits in the top ten. The chain uses TRBV5-1 and TRBJ1-2; possibly TRBD1 for D (6 bases). The sequenced sample was peripheral blood. This TCR was sampled from a man in his 60s with acute or convalescent COVID-19. The CDR3 bases are TGCGCCAGCAGCGCCGGCACAGGGTCTGGAGGCTACACCTTC. Translation: CASSAGTGSGGYTF.